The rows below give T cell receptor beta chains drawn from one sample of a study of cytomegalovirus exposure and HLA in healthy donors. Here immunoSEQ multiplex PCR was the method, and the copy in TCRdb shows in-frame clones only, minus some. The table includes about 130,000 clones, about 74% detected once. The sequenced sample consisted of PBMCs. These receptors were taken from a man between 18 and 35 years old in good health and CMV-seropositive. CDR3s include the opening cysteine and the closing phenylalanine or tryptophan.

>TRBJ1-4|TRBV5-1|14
CASTKGAANEKLFF
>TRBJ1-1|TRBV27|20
CASSFLSSSGPTLRNTEAFF
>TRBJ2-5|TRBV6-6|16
CASSYSGGGYQETQYF
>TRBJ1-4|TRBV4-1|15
CASSHQGGSNEKLFF
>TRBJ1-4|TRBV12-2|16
CASRLGSGGDNEKLFF
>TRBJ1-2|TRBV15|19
CATSRDGRPGEKPTYGYTF
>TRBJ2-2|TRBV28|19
CASRATSGGAGEDTGELFF
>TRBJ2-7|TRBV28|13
CASSTPGGPQQYF
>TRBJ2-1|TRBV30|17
CAWSAGTSGKFGSEQFF
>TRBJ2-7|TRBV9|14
CASSFGGGTYEQYF
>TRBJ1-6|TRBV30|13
CASGQELDSPLHF
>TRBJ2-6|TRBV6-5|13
CASRPYGANVLTF
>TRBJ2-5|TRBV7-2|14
CASSPGVGWETQYF
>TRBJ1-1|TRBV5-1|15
CASSSLGGGVTEAFF
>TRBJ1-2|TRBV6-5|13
CASSRQGLDGYTF
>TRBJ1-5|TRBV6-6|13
CATTTGLNQPQHF
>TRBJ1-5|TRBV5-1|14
CASSLDQGDSPQHF
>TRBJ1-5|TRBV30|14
CAWSWGASNQPQHF
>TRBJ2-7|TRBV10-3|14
CAISDTNSQYEQYF
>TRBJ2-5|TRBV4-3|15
CASSRAPSGGGTQYF
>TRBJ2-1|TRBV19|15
CASSEPGLGVNEQFF
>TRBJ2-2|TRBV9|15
CASSVGAANTGELFF
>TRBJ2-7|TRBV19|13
CASSPPRGDEQYF
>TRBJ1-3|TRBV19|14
CASSGTSYGNTIYF
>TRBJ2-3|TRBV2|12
CASRRSTDTQYF
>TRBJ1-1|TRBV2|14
CASSPPADRAKAFF
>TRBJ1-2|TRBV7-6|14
CASSLVFEESGYTF
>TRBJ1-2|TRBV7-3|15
CASSLTGTGNYGYTF
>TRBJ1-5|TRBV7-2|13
CASSLQGYQPQHF
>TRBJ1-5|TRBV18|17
CASSPRGLSGVNQPQHF
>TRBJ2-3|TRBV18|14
CASSYGLAPDTQYF
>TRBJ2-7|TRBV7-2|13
CASSPPSSYEQYF
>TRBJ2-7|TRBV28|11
CASSWDREQYF
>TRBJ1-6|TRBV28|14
CASSSPGQNSPLHF
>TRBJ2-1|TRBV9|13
CASSDLTVNEQFF
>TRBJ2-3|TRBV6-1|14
CASSGVTSTDTQYF
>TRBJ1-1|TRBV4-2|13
CASQKIRGTEAFF
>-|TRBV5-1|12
CASSHDSYEQYF
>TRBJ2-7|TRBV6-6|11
CASSFEYEQYF
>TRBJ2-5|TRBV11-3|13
CASSLAGGKTQYF
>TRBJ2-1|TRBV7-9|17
CASSSRTGLGTYNEQFF
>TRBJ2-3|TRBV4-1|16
CASSQPAGGREDTQYF
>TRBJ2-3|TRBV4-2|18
CASSQDQASGGITDTQYF
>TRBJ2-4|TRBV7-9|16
CASSLGGSGAKNIQYF
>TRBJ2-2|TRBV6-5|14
CASSYELKPGELFF
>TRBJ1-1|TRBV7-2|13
CASSYRGDPEAFF
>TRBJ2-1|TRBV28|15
CASCPGGSSYNEQFF
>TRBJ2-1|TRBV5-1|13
CASSLRGYNEQFF
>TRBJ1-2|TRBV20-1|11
CSASGTGGYTF
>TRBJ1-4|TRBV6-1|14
CASIRDRSNEKLFF
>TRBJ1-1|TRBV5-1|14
CASSPQGLNTEAFF
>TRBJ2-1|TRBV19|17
CASSPRVAGGPWNEQFF
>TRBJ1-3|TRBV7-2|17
CASSLVSGMSSGNTIYF
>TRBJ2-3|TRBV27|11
CASARGDTQYF
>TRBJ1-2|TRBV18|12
CASSLDSYGYTF
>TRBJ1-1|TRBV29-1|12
CSVEAGNTEAFF
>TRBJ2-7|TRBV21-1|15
CASSPDRGRFYEQYF
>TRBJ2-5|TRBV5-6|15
CASSYIGAGMETQYF
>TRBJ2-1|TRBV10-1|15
CASSEAGSSYNEQFF